This T cell receptor (beta chain) stems from a study of T cell responses to AZD1222 COVID-19 vaccine. CDR3 length equals 14 residues. V lost 3 bases to trimming and J lost 8 bases; unmatched junction nucleotides: 10. CDR1 DFQATT and CDR2 SNEGSKA come from the germline V gene (reference sequence). Here immunoSEQ multiplex PCR was the method, and the copy in TCRdb shows in-frame clones only, minus some. The sample shows under 100,000 clones, about 88% of them seen only once. The input for sequencing was peripheral blood, taken on day 0 of AZD1222 vaccination. The TCR originated in an adult in good health. This chain uses TRBV20-1 with TRBJ1-2, with TRBD1 matching over 9 bases. The CDR3, as DNA: TGCAGTGCTAGTTCTGGCGGGACAGGGAGCGGCTACACCTTC. This encodes CSASSGGTGSGYTF.